The 8 T cell receptor beta chains below all came from one sample that was sequenced in a study of PD-1 blockade in mismatch repair-deficient tumors. The data were produced by immunoSEQ multiplex PCR, yet TCRdb's version contains in-frame clones alone and is incomplete. This table has under 75,000 clones, around 88% appearing once. The specimen comprised peripheral blood, sampled 52 weeks after starting pembrolizumab. These receptors all come from an adult with mismatch repair-deficient cancer.

The V and J genes are TRBV7-9 and TRBJ1-5; TRBD1 matches at 7 bases. The ends lost 1 base at V and 5 bases at J; junction bases unmatched: 2. Germline V lookup: CDR1 SEHNR, CDR2 FQNEAQ (reference sequence). The CDR3 is 14 residues long. CDR3 sequence reads: CASSLGGGHQPQHF. In DNA, the CDR3 is TGTGCCAGCAGCTTAGGAGGGGGCCATCAGCCCCAGCATTTT.

Comment on this clone: An end of the junction differs from the germline gene, which may be a read error. V and J are TRBV6-1 and TRBJ2-5; tentatively, D is TRBD2 (5 bases). The CDR3 covers 13 residues. Germline V gene sequence: CDR1 MNHNS, CDR2 SASEGT. The DNA of the CDR3 is TGTGCCAGCACAACGGGGAACCAGGAGACCCAGTACTTC. The encoded protein is CASTTGNQETQYF.

The V gene is TRBV25-1, the J gene TRBJ2-1; 9 bases are a match to TRBD1. Unmatched junction bases numbered 5, after V lost 3 bases and J lost 5 bases. CDR1 and CDR2 from the germline V gene are MGHDK and SYGVNS. This CDR3 has 15 amino acids. CDR3 residues: CASSDPGTGNNEQFF. The CDR3 coding sequence is TGTGCCAGCAGTGATCCCGGGACAGGGAACAATGAGCAGTTCTTC.

A single count supports this clone. V and J are TRBV20-1 and TRBJ2-5, with D unclear. This CDR3 has 11 amino acids. Germline loops: CDR1 DFQATT, CDR2 SNEGSKA (reference sequence). The V end was cut by 6 bases, the J end by 0 bases, with 5 bases between. CDR3 DNA sequence: TGCAGTGCAAGGTACCAAGAGACCCAGTACTTC. Its protein product is CSARYQETQYF.

V gene TRBV7-9 combines with J gene TRBJ2-2; 11 positions match TRBD1. Trimming took 5 bases from V and 5 from J; bases not matched to a gene: 4. Per the germline V gene, CDR1 is SEHNR and CDR2 is FQNEAQ (reference sequence). The CDR3 length is 15 residues. DNA of the CDR3: TGTGCCAGCAGCGTCCGGGACAGGGGGACCGGGGAGCTGTTTTTT. Amino acids: CASSVRDRGTGELFF.

The V and J genes are TRBV4-1 and TRBJ2-7, with 8 bases that match TRBD1. The V segment lost 4 bases and the J segment 2 bases; nucleotides outside the gene matches: 7. The CDR3 runs to 15 residues. Germline V gene sequence: CDR1 MGHRA, CDR2 YSYEKL. CDR3: CASSRIWGQAYEQYF. The CDR3 region has the DNA TGCGCCAGCAGCCGAATCTGGGGACAGGCCTACGAGCAGTACTTC.

V gene TRBV9 combines with J gene TRBJ2-1, with D maybe TRBD1 (7 bases). V lost 4 bases and J 5 bases, leaving 25 bases between the germline ends. Germline lookup yields CDR1 SGDLS and CDR2 YYNGEE. This CDR3 is 18 amino acids long. CDR3 residues: CASSPRGDPKVANNEQFF. The CDR3 DNA reads TGTGCCAGCAGCCCCAGGGGGGACCCGAAGGTAGCTAACAATGAGCAGTTCTTC. Supplemented by reference TRBV9 and TRBJ2-1, the full variable domain reads DSGVTQTPKHLITATGQRVTLRCSPRSGDLSVYWYQQSLDQGLQFLIQYYNGEERAKGNILERFSAQQFPDLHSELNLSSLELGDSALYFCASSPRGDPKVANNEQFFGPGTRLTVL.

The V call is TRBV15, the J call TRBJ1-1, with a weak D call TRBD1 (5 bases). Germline-derived CDR1 and CDR2 are LNHNV and YYDKDF (reference sequence). V lost 0 bases, J lost 4 bases, and 12 bases lay in between. CDR3 length equals 15 residues. The DNA for the CDR3 is TGTGCCACCAGCAGAGATAGGGGCGTAGGCACTGAAGCTTTCTTT. It translates to CATSRDRGVGTEAFF.